The 2 T cell receptor beta chains in this list originate from one sample, sequenced in a study of blood T cell repertoires in COVID-19. The repertoire was sequenced with immunoSEQ multiplex PCR; TCRdb's copy has only in-frame clones and lacks some. The sample holds a few hundred thousand clones, around 87% seen once. Material: peripheral blood. The origin of the receptors is a woman between 50 and 59 years old who had recovered from COVID-19.

The chain recombines TRBV7-2 with TRBJ2-1; 7 positions match TRBD2. V gave up 6 bases and J gave up 13 bases; unmatched junction bases: 12. CDR1 SGHTA and CDR2 FQGNSA come from the germline V gene. The CDR3 is made up of 13 amino acids. CDR3 amino acids: CASRSGTARDQFF. As DNA, the CDR3 is TGTGCCAGCAGAAGCGGGACTGCTCGAGATCAGTTCTTC.

This rearrangement joins TRBV25-1 to TRBJ2-7; a possible D gene is TRBD2 (6 bases). The germline V gene encodes CDR1 MGHDK and CDR2 SYGVNS. CDR3 size: 13 residues. Trimming removed 6 bases at V and 2 bases at J, with 11 bases between. Here the CDR3 DNA reads TGTGCCAGCAGGCGCGGGATGGCCTACGAGCAGTACTTC. This encodes CASRRGMAYEQYF.